The sequence of this T cell receptor (beta chain) was determined in a study of control samples from healthy donors and cancer patients. Sequencing was performed with immunoSEQ multiplex PCR; in TCRdb, only in-frame clones are kept and a portion is missing. The data show over 150,000 clones, roughly 94% seen once. The CDR3 sequence is 14 residues long. V was shortened by 5 bases and J by 0 bases, with 10 bases between the two germline ends. CDR1 is LNHDA, CDR2 SQIVND, per germline (reference sequence). The chain links TRBV19 to TRBJ1-2; no reliable D call. The sequence derives from a woman in her late teens or twenties in good health. What was sequenced was blood. The CDR3 DNA follows: TGTGCCAGTAGTCCCCGAACCACTAACTATGGCTACACCTTC. This codes for CASSPRTTNYGYTF.